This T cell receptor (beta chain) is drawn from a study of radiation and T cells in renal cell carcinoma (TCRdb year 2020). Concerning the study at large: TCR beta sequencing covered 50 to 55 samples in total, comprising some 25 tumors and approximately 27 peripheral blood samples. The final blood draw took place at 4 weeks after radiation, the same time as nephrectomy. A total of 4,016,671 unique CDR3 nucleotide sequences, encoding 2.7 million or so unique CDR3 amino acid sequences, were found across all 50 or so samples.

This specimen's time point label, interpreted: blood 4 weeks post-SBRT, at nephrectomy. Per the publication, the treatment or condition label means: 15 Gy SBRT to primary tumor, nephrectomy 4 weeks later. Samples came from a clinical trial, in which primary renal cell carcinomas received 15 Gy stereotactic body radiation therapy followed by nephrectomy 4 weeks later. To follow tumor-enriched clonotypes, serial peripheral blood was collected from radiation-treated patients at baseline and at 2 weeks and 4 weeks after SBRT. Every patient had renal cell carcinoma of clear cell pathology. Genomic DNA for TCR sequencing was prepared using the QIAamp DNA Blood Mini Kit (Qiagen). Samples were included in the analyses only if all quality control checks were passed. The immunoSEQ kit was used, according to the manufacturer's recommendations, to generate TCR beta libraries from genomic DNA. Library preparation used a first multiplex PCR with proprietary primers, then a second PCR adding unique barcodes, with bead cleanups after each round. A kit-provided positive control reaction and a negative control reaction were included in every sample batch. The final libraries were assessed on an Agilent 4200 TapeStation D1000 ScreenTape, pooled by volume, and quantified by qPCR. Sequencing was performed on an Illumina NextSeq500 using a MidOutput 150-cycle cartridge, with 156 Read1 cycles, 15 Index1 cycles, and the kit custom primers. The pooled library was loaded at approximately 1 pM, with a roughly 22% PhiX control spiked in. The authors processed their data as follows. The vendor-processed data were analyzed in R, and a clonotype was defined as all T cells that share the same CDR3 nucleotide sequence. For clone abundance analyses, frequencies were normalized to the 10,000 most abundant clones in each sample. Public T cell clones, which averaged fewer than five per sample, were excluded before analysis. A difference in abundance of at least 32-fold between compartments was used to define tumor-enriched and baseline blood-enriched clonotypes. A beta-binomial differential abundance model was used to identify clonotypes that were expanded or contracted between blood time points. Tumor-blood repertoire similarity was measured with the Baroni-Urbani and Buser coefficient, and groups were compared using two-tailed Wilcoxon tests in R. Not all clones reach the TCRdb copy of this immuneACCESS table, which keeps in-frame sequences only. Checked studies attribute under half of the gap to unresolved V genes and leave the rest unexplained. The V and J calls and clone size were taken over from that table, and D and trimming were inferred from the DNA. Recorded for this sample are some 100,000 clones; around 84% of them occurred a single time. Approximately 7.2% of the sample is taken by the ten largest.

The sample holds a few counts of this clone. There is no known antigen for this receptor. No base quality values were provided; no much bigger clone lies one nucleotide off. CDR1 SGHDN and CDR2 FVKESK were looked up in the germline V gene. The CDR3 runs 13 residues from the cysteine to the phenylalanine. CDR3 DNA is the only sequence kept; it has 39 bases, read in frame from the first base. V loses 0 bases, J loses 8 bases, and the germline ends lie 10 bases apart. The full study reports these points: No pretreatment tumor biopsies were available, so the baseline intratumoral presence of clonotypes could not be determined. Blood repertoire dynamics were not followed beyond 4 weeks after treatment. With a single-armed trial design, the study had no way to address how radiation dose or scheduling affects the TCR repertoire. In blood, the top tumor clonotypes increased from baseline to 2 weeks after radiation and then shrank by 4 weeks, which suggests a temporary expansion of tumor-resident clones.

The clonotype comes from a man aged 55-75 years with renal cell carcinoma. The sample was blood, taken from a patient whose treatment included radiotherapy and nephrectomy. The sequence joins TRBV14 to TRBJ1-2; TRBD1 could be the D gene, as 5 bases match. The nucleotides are TGTGCCAGCAGCCAAGATCAGGGTGGAGGCTACACCTTC. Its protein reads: CASSQDQGGGYTF.